This record looks at one TCR beta chain sequence and its context. The sample comes from a study of cytotoxic CD8 clonotypes in ibrutinib-treated CLL. TCRdb's table, derived via immunoSEQ multiplex PCR, lists solely in-frame clones and lacks some. The sample includes about 200,000 clones, roughly 72% of them seen just once. The sequence came from a human donor with chronic lymphocytic leukemia. Sequenced here: PBMCs, sampled after 24 months of ibrutinib treatment.

CDR3 in DNA: TGTGCCAGCAGTTTTATGTCGGACAATGAGCAGTTCTTC. It translates to CASSFMSDNEQFF. The chain joins TRBV6-6 to TRBJ2-1, with D unresolved. Germline CDR1 reads MNHNY; CDR2 reads SVGAGI (reference sequence). The CDR3 is 13 residues long. V lost 4 bases and J lost 5, with 9 bases in between.